The next 22 T cell receptor beta chains were all read from a single sample in a study of cytomegalovirus exposure and HLA in healthy donors. Profiling relied on immunoSEQ multiplex PCR, and the TCRdb table lists in-frame clones only, not all of them. The sample consists of roughly 63,000 clones, more than 80% of them appearing once. Sequencing input: PBMCs. Source of these receptors: a woman aged 18 to 35 in good health and CMV-seronegative.

The V and J genes are TRBV6-6 and TRBJ2-7, with D perhaps TRBD2 (5 bases). Germline CDR1 MNHNY, CDR2 SVGAGI (reference sequence). Trimming stripped 5 bases from V and 4 bases from J, with 9 bases between. The CDR3 is made up of 12 amino acids. CDR3 in DNA: TGTGCCAGCAGTAATAGCGTGTACGAGCAGTACTTC. This translates into CASSNSVYEQYF.

This chain connects TRBV2 to TRBJ1-1; TRBD1 might be the D (6 bases). The V and J ends lost 7 bases and 1 base respectively, with 13 bases between them. CDR3 length: 14 residues. The germline CDR1 and CDR2 sequences are SNHLY and FYNNEI. This CDR3 is CASNKDRSNTEAFF. The CDR3 DNA sequence: TGTGCCAGCAACAAAGACAGGTCGAACACTGAAGCTTTCTTT.

This chain joins TRBV5-5 and TRBJ2-2, with 8 bases aligning to TRBD1. This CDR3 is 14 amino acids long. J gave up 1 base and V 7 bases, and 3 bases lay outside the gene matches. Germline-derived CDR1 and CDR2 are SGHKS and YYEKEE (reference sequence). CDR3 amino acids: CASDRGRNTGELFF. In DNA, the CDR3 is TGTGCCAGCGACAGGGGACGGAACACCGGGGAGCTGTTTTTT.

The J gene is TRBJ2-6, the V gene TRBV19; the D is unclear. This CDR3 has 15 amino acids. CDR1 and CDR2 from the germline V gene are LNHDA and SQIVND (reference sequence). V was cut by 6 bases and J by 0 bases, with 9 bases left in between. CDR3 protein: CASRIGPSGANVLTF. In DNA, the CDR3 is TGTGCCAGTAGGATTGGGCCCTCTGGGGCCAACGTCCTGACTTTC.

The J gene is TRBJ2-5, the V gene TRBV2, with 7 bases fitting TRBD1. The CDR3 spans 15 residues. Losses at the gene ends were 1 base for V and 5 bases for J; bases not matched to a gene: 7. The germline CDR1 and CDR2 sequences are SNHLY and FYNNEI. The CDR3 spells CASSEEEQGWETQYF. In nucleotides, the CDR3 is TGTGCCAGCAGTGAAGAGGAACAGGGGTGGGAGACCCAGTACTTC.

The chain has TRBV19 and TRBJ1-5; 12 bases map to TRBD1. This CDR3 spans 15 amino acids. Germline CDR1 LNHDA, CDR2 SQIVND (reference sequence). V dropped 11 bases and J dropped 2; count of bases not matched to a gene: 7. This chain's CDR3 is CAVRDRGHGNQPQHF. The CDR3, as DNA: TGTGCCGTCCGGGACAGGGGGCACGGCAATCAGCCCCAGCATTTT.

This clone was seen just once. The rearrangement uses TRBV30 and TRBJ1-2; no reliable D call. The CDR3 runs to 13 residues. The ends were cut back, 3 bases at V and 0 bases at J, with 8 bases in the middle. Germline CDR1 is GTSNPN and CDR2 is SVGIG (reference sequence). The CDR3 DNA sequence: TGTGCCTGGAGCAGTCTAGCTAACTATGGCTACACCTTC. The encoded protein is CAWSSLANYGYTF.

Relative to its sample, this clone is medium-sized. This rearrangement joins TRBV27 to TRBJ2-7; a possible D gene is TRBD1 (6 bases). Trimming took off 4 bases at V and 10 bases at J, with 11 bases between the two ends. The CDR3 has 11 amino acids. Germline CDR1 reads MNHEY; CDR2 reads SMNVEV (reference sequence). CDR3 bases: TGTGCCAGCAGTTGGGGGCAAGCCCAGTACTTC. Translating gives CASSWGQAQYF.

This clone was counted only a few times. CDR3 protein: CASSVGASGRADFGDTQYF. CDR3 DNA sequence: TGTGCCAGCAGCGTCGGGGCTAGCGGGAGGGCCGATTTTGGAGATACGCAGTATTTT. This chain links TRBV9 with TRBJ2-3, with TRBD2 matching over 12 bases. This CDR3 has 19 residues. The germline V gene has CDR1 SGDLS and CDR2 YYNGEE. With 2 bases clipped from V and 5 bases from J, the junction kept 15 bases outside the gene matches.

V usage is TRBV6-5 and J usage is TRBJ1-2; possible D gene TRBD1, 5 bases. The ends were cut back, 10 bases at V and 5 bases at J, with 14 bases in the middle. Per germline, CDR1 MNHEY and CDR2 SVGAGI. The CDR3 contains 12 residues. The CDR3 bases are TGTGCCACCACGGCGGGGGGATATGGCTACACCTTC. This translates into CATTAGGYGYTF.

The chain uses TRBV5-1 and TRBJ2-1, with a weak D call TRBD2 (6 bases). CDR3 length: 17 residues. V was clipped by 6 bases and J by 5 bases, with 24 bases between them. Germline-derived CDR1 and CDR2 are SGHRS and YFSETQ. CDR3: CASTDPLRASADNEQFF. CDR3 nucleotides: TGCGCCAGCACCGACCCGCTGCGGGCTAGCGCAGACAATGAGCAGTTCTTC.

V and J are TRBV5-1 and TRBJ1-4; D not certain. Trimming took 4 bases from V and 3 from J, leaving 13 bases between them. The CDR3 length is 15 residues. Germline CDR1 and CDR2: SGHRS and YFSETQ. The CDR3 region has the DNA TGCGCCAGCAGCAGTCGAGGGCGGGCTAATGAAAAACTGTTTTTT. The encoded protein is CASSSRGRANEKLFF.

In this sample, this clone turned up a few times. V is TRBV7-8 and J is TRBJ2-3; 9 bases align to TRBD1. The J segment lost 2 bases and the V segment lost 3 bases, leaving 6 bases of the junction unmatched. Germline V gene data show CDR1 as SGHVS and CDR2 as FQNEAQ. The CDR3 runs 16 residues. CDR3: CASSFYRGPNTDTQYF. The CDR3 coding sequence is TGTGCCAGCAGCTTCTACAGGGGGCCTAACACAGATACGCAGTATTTT.

This CDR3 reads CASFDRGNTIYF. CDR3 coding DNA: TGTGCCAGCTTCGACAGGGGAAACACCATATATTTT. J is TRBJ1-3 and V is TRBV19; D might be TRBD1 (6 bases). The CDR3 spans 12 residues. Trimming left V 9 bases short and J 4 bases short, with 10 bases between. The germline gives CDR1 LNHDA, CDR2 SQIVND (reference sequence). Complete variable domain (other parts from reference TRBV19 and TRBJ1-3): DGGITQSPKYLFRKEGQNVTLSCEQNLNHDAMYWYRQDPGQGLRLIYYSQIVNDFQKGDIAEGYSVSREKKESFPLTVTSAQKNPTAFYLCASFDRGNTIYFGEGSWLTVV.

V usage is TRBV28 and J usage is TRBJ1-6; the D gene is possibly TRBD1 (5 bases). Germline CDR1 is MDHEN and CDR2 is SYDVKM. V shed 7 bases and J shed 16 bases, with 17 bases lying between them. This CDR3 comprises 12 residues. The CDR3 loop reads CASTLQRGKLHF. The CDR3 DNA follows: TGTGCCAGCACCCTACAGCGGGGCAAACTCCACTTT.

The chain recombines TRBV25-1 with TRBJ1-2; D perhaps matches TRBD1 (6 bases). V was cut by 4 bases and J by 6 bases, with 12 bases left in between. The germline CDR1 and CDR2 sequences are MGHDK and SYGVNS. The CDR3 covers 13 residues. CDR3 in DNA: TGTGCCAGCAGTGCGGGGACACACGATGGCTACACCTTC. Amino acids: CASSAGTHDGYTF.

The chain links TRBV10-1 to TRBJ2-7; the match to TRBD1 covers 8 bases. With 5 bases clipped from V and 0 bases from J, the junction kept 6 bases outside the gene matches. This CDR3 comprises 15 residues. CDR1 is WNHNN, CDR2 SYGVQD, per germline (reference sequence). As DNA, the CDR3 is TGCGCCAGCAGTTACAACAGGGGGAGCTCCTACGAGCAGTACTTC. This sequence encodes CASSYNRGSSYEQYF.

This chain links TRBV14 with TRBJ1-4, with 7 bases lining up with TRBD1. The CDR3 has 15 residues. V was clipped by 5 bases and J by 8 bases; unmatched bases: 11. The germline gives CDR1 SGHDN, CDR2 FVKESK. The CDR3 DNA follows: TGTGCCAGCAGCAAACTGACAGGGTTGTTCGAAAAACTGTTTTTT. Residues: CASSKLTGLFEKLFF.

This clone was counted a single time. The gene calls are TRBV27 and TRBJ2-1; 8 bases are shared with TRBD2. With V trimmed by 4 bases and J by 6 bases, 8 bases remained unmatched. The CDR3 loop spans 15 amino acids. Looked up from germline, CDR1 is MNHEY and CDR2 is SMNVEV (reference sequence). CDR3 amino acids: CASSWASRGGNEQFF. In DNA form, the CDR3 reads TGTGCCAGCAGTTGGGCGAGTCGGGGGGGCAATGAGCAGTTCTTC.

The chain combines TRBV2 with TRBJ2-3; D is possibly TRBD2 (5 bases). The V and J ends lost 4 bases and 6 bases respectively, with 20 bases between them. The CDR3 extends over 16 amino acids. Looked up from germline, CDR1 is SNHLY and CDR2 is FYNNEI. The CDR3 spells CASSVSLAHPADTQYF. As DNA, the CDR3 is TGTGCCAGCAGTGTAAGTCTAGCCCACCCGGCGGATACGCAGTATTTT.

This chain joins TRBV5-4 and TRBJ1-3; D gene unclear. V gave up 4 bases and J gave up 0 bases, with 11 bases separating them. The V gene's germline CDR1 is SGHNT and CDR2 YYREEE (reference sequence). CDR3 length: 15 amino acids. CDR3 region: CASSDSYYSGNTIYF. Written as DNA, the CDR3 is TGTGCCAGCAGCGATTCCTACTACTCTGGAAACACCATATATTTT.

The count of this clone is one. The chain is built from TRBV7-6 and TRBJ1-5; 7 nucleotides match TRBD1. Losses at the gene ends were 9 bases for V and 1 base for J; bases not matched to a gene: 3. Germline CDR1 SGHVS, CDR2 FNYEAQ. The CDR3 has 13 residues. The CDR3 DNA is TGTGCCAGTGGCAGGGGGAGCAATCAGCCCCAGCATTTT. Translated: CASGRGSNQPQHF.